This TCR beta chain was captured by sequencing in a study of blood T cell repertoires in COVID-19 (dated by TCRdb to 2019 to 2021). General notes on the study: Samples covering the acute and convalescent phases of COVID-19 were provided by collaborators in the United States, Italy and Spain. Where available, HLA class I and class II types were taken from metadata supplied by the sample provider and were not determined by assay-based typing. A de-identified subject ID, COVID-19 status, age in years and sex were almost always included in the sample metadata. A freely available public database, intended as a resource for researchers studying the immune response to SARS-CoV-2, is where the repertoires were released. The material from the prospective study consisted of cDNA or gDNA derived from T cells, B-cell-depleted T cells, or PBMCs. Deeply sampled blood TCRbeta repertoires from subjects exposed to, actively infected with, or recovered from COVID-19 were included in the dataset. The samples were drawn from two sources: the first 160 participants of the ongoing ImmuneRACE study, and 1,000 to 1,500 subjects contributed by 6 global collaborators. General findings and caveats noted by the study authors: Clinical and demographic metadata were provided uncurated, with the amount varying by source and participant.

TCRbeta CDR3 regions were amplified from genomic DNA by means of the immunoSEQ Assay, a bias-controlled multiplex PCR. The original methods were these. The number of nucleated cells in each sample was estimated from the amplification of reference gene primers within the assay. To quantify the absolute abundance of each unique TCRbeta CDR3 rearrangement, sequence reads were collapsed and filtered. For each sample, productive Simpson clonality was calculated by taking the square root of Simpson's diversity index across productive rearrangements. Held by TCRdb, this immuneACCESS table contains in-frame sequences only and omits some clones. Under half of the omission traces to an unresolved V gene where checked; the cause of the rest is unknown. That table furnishes V, J and clone size, whereas the DNA furnished D and trimming. The sample table lists 85,000 to 90,000 clones, 85% to 90% of them with a count of one. The ten largest make up approximately 1% of the sample.

Trimming leaves V shorter by 4 bases and J shorter by 4 bases, with the junction holding 8 bases beyond the gene matches. The germline V gene (reference sequence) provides CDR1 MNHNY and CDR2 SVGAGI. Counted from cysteine to phenylalanine, this CDR3 has 15 amino acids. The only DNA kept is the CDR3, 45 bases in frame from the first base. The collaborating institutions used their own protocols to collect whole blood in K2EDTA tubes. For TCRbeta analysis, collaborators shipped samples in one of three forms: frozen whole blood, isolated PBMCs, or DNA extracted from either of those sample types. Note on this clone: No antigen is known for it. Nothing much larger sits one base from this clone, and base qualities are not available.

This receptor chain uses TRBV6-6 and TRBJ1-2; 8 bases in between match TRBD1. Material for sequencing was peripheral blood. This sequence was found in a human donor in a cohort sampled during active COVID-19. For the CDR3, the sequence is CASSSLTGVFYGYTF. At the DNA level, the sequence is TGTGCCAGCAGTTCCCTGACAGGGGTTTTCTATGGCTACACCTTC.